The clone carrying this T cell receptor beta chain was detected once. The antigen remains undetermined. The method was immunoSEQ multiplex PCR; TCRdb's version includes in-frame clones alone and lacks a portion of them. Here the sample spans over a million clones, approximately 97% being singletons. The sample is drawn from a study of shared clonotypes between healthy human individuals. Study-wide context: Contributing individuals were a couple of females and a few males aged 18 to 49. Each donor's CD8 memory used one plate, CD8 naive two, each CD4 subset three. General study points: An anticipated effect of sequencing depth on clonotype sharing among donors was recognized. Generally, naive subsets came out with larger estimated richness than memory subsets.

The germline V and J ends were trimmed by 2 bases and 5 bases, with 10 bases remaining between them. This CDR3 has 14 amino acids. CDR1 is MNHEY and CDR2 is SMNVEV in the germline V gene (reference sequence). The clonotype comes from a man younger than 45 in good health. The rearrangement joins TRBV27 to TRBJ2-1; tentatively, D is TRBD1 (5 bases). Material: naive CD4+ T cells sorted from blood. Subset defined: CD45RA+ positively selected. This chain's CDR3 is CASSLNRRNNEQFF. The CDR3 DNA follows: TGTGCCAGCAGTTTAAACAGGAGAAACAATGAGCAGTTCTTC.